This T cell receptor (beta chain) was retrieved from a study of CD8+ T cells in alopecia areata. Study findings and constraints: Within the top 100, expanded CD8+ clones significantly decreased with tofacitinib, as did scalp clonality.

Treatment indicated: oral pan-JAK inhibitor, 5-10 mg twice daily. Extracted RNA was reverse transcribed, and the resulting cDNA served as sequencing template. Data came from immunoSEQ multiplex PCR; TCRdb stores just in-frame clones and leaves some out. The sample lists 200,000 to 250,000 clones, 64% seen once, with about 4% in the top ten. In the case of this clone: Its specificity is not known.

The germline CDR1 and CDR2 sequences are SGHVS and FQNEAQ. The V gene lost 4 bases and the J gene lost 9 bases, with 16 bases spanning the gap. The CDR3 extends over 15 amino acids. This specimen consisted of CD4+ T cells sorted from blood, obtained at week 4, from a patient treated with tofacitinib. The receptor comes from a human donor with alopecia areata. The rearrangement uses TRBV7-8 and TRBJ1-6; possible D gene TRBD1, 5 bases. Written as DNA, the CDR3 is TGTGCCAGCAGCTACTCAGGGCTCGGGCGTTCACCCCTCCACTTT. It specifies CASSYSGLGRSPLHF.